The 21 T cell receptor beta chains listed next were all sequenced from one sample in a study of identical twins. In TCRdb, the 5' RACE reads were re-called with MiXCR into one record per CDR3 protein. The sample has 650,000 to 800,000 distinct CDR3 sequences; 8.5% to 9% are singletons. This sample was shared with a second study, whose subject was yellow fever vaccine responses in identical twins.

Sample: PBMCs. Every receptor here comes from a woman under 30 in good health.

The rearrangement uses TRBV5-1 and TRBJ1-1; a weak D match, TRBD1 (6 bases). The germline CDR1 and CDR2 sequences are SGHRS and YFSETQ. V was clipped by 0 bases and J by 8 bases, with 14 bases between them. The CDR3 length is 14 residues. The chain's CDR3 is CASSLGRTATEAFF. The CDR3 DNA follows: TGCGCCAGCAGCTTGGGGCGGACAGCTACAGAAGCTTTCTTT.

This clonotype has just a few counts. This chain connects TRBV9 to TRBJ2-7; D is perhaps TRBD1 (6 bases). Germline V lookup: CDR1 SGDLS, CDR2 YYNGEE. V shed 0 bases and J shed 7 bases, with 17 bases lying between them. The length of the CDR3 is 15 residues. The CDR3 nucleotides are TGTGCCAGCAGCGTAGGGGGGCCAGGGGTCGGAGAGCAGTACTTC. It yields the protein CASSVGGPGVGEQYF.

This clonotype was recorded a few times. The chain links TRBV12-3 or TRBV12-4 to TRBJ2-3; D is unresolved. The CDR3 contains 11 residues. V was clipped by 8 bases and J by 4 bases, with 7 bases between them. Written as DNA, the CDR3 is TGTGCCAGCCGACTGTCAGATACGCAGTATTTT. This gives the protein CASRLSDTQYF.

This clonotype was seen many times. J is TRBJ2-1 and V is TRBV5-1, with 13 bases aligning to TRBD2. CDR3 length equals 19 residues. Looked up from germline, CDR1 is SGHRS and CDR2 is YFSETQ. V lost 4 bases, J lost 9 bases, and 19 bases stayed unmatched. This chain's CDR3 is CASSIELLAGGPSNGEQFF. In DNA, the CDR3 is TGCGCCAGCAGCATTGAATTACTAGCGGGAGGGCCTTCTAATGGTGAGCAGTTCTTC.

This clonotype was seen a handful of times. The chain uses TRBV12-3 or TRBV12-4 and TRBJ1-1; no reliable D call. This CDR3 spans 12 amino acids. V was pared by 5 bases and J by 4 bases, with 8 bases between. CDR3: CASSHLATEAFF. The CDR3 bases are TGTGCCAGCAGTCACTTGGCCACTGAAGCTTTCTTT.

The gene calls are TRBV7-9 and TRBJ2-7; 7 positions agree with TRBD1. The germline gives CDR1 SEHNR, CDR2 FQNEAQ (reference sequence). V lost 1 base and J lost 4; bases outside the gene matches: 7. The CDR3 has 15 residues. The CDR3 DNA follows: TGTGCCAGCAGCTTAGTCCCGGCGGACAGGTACGAGCAGTACTTC. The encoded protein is CASSLVPADRYEQYF.

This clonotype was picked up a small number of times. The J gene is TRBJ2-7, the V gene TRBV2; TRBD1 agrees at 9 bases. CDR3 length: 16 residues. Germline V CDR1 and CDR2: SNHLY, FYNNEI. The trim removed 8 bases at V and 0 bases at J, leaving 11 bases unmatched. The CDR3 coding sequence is TGTGCCAGCCGTATACTCGGGACAGGGACCTCCTACGAGCAGTACTTC. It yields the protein CASRILGTGTSYEQYF.

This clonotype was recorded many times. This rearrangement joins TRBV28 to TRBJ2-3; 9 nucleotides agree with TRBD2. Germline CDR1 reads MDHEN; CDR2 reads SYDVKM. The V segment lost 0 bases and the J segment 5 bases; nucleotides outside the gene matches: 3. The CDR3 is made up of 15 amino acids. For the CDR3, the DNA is TGTGCCAGCAGTTTATGGCGGGGGGGCATAGATACGCAGTATTTT. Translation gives CASSLWRGGIDTQYF. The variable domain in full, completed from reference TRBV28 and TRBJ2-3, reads DVKVTQSSRYLVKRTGEKVFLECVQDMDHENMFWYRQDPGLGLRLIYFSYDVKMKEKGDIPEGYSVSREKKERFSLILESASTNQTSMYLCASSLWRGGIDTQYFGPGTRLTVL.

CDR3 sequence reads: CASSPDLGAQETQYF. CDR3 DNA sequence: TGCGCCAGCAGTCCGGATCTGGGGGCTCAAGAGACCCAGTACTTC. The J gene is TRBJ2-5, the V gene TRBV5-1; D is possibly TRBD1 (6 bases). The CDR3 totals 15 residues. V lost 5 bases and J 2 bases, leaving 16 bases between the germline ends. Germline CDR1 SGHRS, CDR2 YFSETQ.

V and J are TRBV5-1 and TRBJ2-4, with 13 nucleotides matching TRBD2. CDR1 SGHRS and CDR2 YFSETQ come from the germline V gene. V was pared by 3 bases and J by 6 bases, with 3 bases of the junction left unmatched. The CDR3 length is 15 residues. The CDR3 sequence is CASSSGLAGVNIQYF. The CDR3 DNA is TGCGCCAGCAGCTCCGGACTAGCGGGGGTAAACATTCAGTACTTC. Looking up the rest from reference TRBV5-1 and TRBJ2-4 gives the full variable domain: KAGVTQTPRYLIKTRGQQVTLSCSPISGHRSVSWYQQTPGQGLQFLFEYFSETQRNKGNFPGRFSGRQFSNSRSEMNVSTLELGDSALYLCASSSGLAGVNIQYFGAGTRLSVL.

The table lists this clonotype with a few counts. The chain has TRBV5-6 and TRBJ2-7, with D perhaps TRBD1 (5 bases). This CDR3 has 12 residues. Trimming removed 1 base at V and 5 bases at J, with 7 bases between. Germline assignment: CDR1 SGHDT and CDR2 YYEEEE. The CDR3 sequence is CASSLMDNEQYF. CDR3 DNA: TGTGCCAGCAGCTTGATGGACAACGAGCAGTACTTC.

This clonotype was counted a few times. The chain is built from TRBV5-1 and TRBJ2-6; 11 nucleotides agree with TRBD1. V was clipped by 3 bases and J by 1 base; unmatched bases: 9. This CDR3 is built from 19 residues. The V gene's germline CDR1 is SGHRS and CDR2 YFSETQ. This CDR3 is CASSSGQGAFLSGANVLTF. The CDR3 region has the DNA TGCGCCAGCAGCTCCGGACAGGGGGCCTTCCTTTCTGGGGCCAACGTCCTGACTTTC. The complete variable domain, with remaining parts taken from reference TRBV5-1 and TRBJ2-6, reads KAGVTQTPRYLIKTRGQQVTLSCSPISGHRSVSWYQQTPGQGLQFLFEYFSETQRNKGNFPGRFSGRQFSNSRSEMNVSTLELGDSALYLCASSSGQGAFLSGANVLTFGAGSRLTVL.

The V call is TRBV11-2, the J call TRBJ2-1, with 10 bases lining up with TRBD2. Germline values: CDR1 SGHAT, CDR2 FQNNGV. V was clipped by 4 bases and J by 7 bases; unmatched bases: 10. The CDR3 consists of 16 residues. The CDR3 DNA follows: TGTGCCAGCAGCTCCCTAGCGGGAGTCCCCCGGAATGAGCAGTTCTTC. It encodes CASSSLAGVPRNEQFF.

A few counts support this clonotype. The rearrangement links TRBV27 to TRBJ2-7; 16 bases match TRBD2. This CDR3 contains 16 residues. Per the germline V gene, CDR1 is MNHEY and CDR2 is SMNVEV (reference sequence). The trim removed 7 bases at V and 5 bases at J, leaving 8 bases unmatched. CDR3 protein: CASTKGLAGGPHEQYF. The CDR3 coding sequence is TGTGCCAGCACCAAGGGACTAGCGGGAGGGCCCCACGAGCAGTACTTC.

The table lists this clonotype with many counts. This CDR3 reads CASSLTGGAVNTEAFF. The CDR3 DNA reads as TGTGCCAGCAGCTTGACAGGGGGCGCGGTGAACACTGAAGCTTTCTTT. J is TRBJ1-1 and V is TRBV7-2; TRBD1 matches at 10 bases. V dropped 3 bases and J dropped 0; count of bases not matched to a gene: 4. Germline loops: CDR1 SGHTA, CDR2 FQGNSA. The CDR3 totals 16 residues.

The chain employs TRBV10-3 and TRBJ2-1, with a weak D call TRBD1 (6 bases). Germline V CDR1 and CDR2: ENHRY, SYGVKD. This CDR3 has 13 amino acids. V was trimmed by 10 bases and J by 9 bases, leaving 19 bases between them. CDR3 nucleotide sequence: TGTGCCAGCAGGGGTGGGCAGACGTTTGAGCAGTTCTTC. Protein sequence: CASRGGQTFEQFF.

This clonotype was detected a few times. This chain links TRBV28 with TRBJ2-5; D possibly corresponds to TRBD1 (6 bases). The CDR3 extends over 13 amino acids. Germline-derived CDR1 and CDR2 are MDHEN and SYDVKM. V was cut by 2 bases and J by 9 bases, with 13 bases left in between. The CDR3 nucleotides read TGTGCCAGCAGTTTAGGGGGCGAGGATGCCCAGTACTTC. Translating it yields CASSLGGEDAQYF.

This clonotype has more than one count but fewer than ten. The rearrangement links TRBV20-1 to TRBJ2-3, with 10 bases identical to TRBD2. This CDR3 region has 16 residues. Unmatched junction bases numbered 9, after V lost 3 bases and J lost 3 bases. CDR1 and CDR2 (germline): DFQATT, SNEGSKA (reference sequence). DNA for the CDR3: TGCAGTGCTAGGCTACCGGGACTAGCGAGAACAGATACGCAGTATTTT. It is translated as CSARLPGLARTDTQYF.

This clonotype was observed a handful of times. CDR3 DNA sequence: TGTGCCAGCAGGAACCGGACAGGGGGCCTCAGCACTGAAGCTTTCTTT. This codes for CASRNRTGGLSTEAFF. This chain links TRBV7-9 with TRBJ1-1; 11 positions match TRBD1. CDR3 length equals 16 residues. The germline CDR1 and CDR2 sequences are SEHNR and FQNEAQ (reference sequence). V dropped 6 bases and J dropped 4; count of bases not matched to a gene: 10.

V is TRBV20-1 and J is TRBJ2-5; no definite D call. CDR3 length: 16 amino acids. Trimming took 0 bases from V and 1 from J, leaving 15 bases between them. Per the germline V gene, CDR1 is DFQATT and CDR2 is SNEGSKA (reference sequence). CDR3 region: CSARDLRKPTQETQYF. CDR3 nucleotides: TGCAGTGCTAGAGATCTGAGGAAACCGACCCAAGAGACCCAGTACTTC.

This chain's CDR3 is CASSQQDRRNTGELFF. DNA for the CDR3: TGTGCCAGCAGCCAGCAGGACAGGAGGAACACCGGGGAGCTGTTTTTT. This rearrangement joins TRBV4-2 to TRBJ2-2; 7 bases match TRBD1. Germline values: CDR1 LGHNA, CDR2 YNFKEQ. With V trimmed by 3 bases and J by 1 base, 5 bases remained unmatched. This CDR3 region has 16 residues.